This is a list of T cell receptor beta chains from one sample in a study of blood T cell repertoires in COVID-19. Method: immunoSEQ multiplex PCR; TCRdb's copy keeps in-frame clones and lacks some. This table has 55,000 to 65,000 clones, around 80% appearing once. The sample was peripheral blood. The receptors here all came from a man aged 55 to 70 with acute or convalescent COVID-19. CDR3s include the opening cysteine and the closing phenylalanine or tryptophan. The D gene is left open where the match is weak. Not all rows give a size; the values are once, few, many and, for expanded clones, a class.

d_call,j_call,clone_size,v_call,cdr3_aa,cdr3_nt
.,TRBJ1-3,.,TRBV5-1,CASSLDRGSGNTIYF,TGCGCCAGCAGCTTGGATCGGGGTTCAGGAAACACCATATATTTT
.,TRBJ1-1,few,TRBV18,CASSVGVMNTEAFF,TGTGCCAGCTCGGTAGGGGTAATGAACACTGAAGCTTTCTTT
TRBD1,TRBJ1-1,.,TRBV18,CASSPAGGIRTEAFF,TGTGCCAGCTCACCCGCAGGGGGCATTAGGACTGAAGCTTTCTTT
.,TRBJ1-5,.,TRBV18,CASSLGGQTQNQPQHF,TGTGCCAGCTCACTGGGGGGGCAGACTCAGAATCAGCCCCAGCATTTT
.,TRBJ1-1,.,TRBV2,CASTQGTEAFF,TGTGCCAGCACCCAGGGGACTGAAGCTTTCTTT
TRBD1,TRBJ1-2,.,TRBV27,CASSRRGQIGPSAGGYTF,TGTGCCAGCAGCCGCCGGGGACAGATCGGCCCCTCCGCCGGGGGCTACACCTTC
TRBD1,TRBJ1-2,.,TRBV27,CASSRQGANYGYTF,TGTGCCAGCAGCAGACAGGGTGCTAACTATGGCTACACCTTC
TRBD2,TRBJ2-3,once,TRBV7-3,CASSPYGGGSGDTQYF,TGTGCCAGCAGCCCCTACGGGGGGGGAAGTGGGGATACGCAGTATTTT
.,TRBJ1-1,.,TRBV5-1,CASSYTIGQTEAFF,TGCGCCAGCAGCTACACAATAGGACAAACTGAAGCTTTCTTT
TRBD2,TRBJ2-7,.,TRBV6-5,CASQLAGVYEQYF,TGTGCCAGCCAACTAGCGGGGGTTTACGAGCAGTACTTC
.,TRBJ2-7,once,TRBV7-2,CASSFSSRGSYEQYF,TGTGCCAGCAGCTTCTCCTCCAGGGGATCTTACGAGCAGTACTTC
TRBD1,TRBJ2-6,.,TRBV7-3,CASSPTGEVLTF,TGTGCCAGCAGCCCAACAGGGGAGGTCCTGACTTTC
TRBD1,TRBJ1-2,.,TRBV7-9,CASSLDRGGDGYTF,TGTGCCAGCAGCTTGGACAGGGGGGGCGATGGCTACACCTTC
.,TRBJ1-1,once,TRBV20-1,CSASMAVKSNTEAFF,TGCAGTGCTAGTATGGCGGTGAAGAGTAACACTGAAGCTTTCTTT
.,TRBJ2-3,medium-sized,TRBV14,CASSQFSSTDTQYF,TGTGCCAGCAGCCAATTCTCTAGCACAGATACGCAGTATTTT
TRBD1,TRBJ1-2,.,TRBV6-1,CASSDPGQGYGYTF,TGTGCCAGCAGTGACCCGGGACAGGGTTATGGCTACACCTTC
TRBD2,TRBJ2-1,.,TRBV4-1,CASSLTSGVSDEQFF,TGCGCCAGCAGCCTTACTAGCGGGGTCTCGGATGAGCAGTTCTTC
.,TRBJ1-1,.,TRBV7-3,CASSFSGQNTEAFF,TGTGCCAGCAGCTTTAGCGGACAGAACACTGAAGCTTTCTTT
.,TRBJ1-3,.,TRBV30,CALDLTSGNTIYF,TGTGCCTTAGATCTCACCTCTGGAAACACCATATATTTT
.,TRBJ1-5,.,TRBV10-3,CAISARDQPQHF,TGTGCCATCAGTGCCCGAGATCAGCCCCAGCATTTT
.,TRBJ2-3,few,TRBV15,CATSLGDTYTDTQYF,TGTGCCACCAGTCTCGGGGACACATACACAGATACGCAGTATTTT
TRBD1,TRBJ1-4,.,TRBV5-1,CASSLAGQSLNEKLFF,TGCGCCAGCAGCTTGGCGGGACAGTCTCTTAATGAAAAACTGTTTTTT
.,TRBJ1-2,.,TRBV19,CASSEQQVGYTF,TGTGCCAGTAGTGAACAACAAGTGGGCTACACCTTC
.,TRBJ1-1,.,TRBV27,CASRQGGQNTEAFF,TGTGCCAGCAGACAAGGGGGACAGAACACTGAAGCTTTCTTT
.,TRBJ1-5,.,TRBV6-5,CASSLRTGSGQPQHF,TGTGCCAGCAGTTTACGAACAGGGTCGGGGCAGCCCCAGCATTTT
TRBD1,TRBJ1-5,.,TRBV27,CASSPLTGGEYSNQPQHF,TGTGCCAGCAGTCCGTTGACAGGGGGTGAATATAGCAATCAGCCCCAGCATTTT
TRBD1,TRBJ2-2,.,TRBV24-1,CATSDSGTGTGGELFF,TGTGCCACCAGTGACTCCGGGACAGGGACGGGCGGGGAGCTGTTTTTT
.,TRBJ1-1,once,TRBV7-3,CASSSRDLSEAFF,TGTGCCAGCAGCTCCAGGGATTTGTCTGAAGCTTTCTTT
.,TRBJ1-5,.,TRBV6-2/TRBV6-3,CASSYVTLQVGENQPQHF,TGTGCCAGCAGTTATGTTACGTTACAGGTTGGTGAGAATCAGCCCCAGCATTTT
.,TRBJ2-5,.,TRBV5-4,CASSGGGGLKETQYF,TGTGCCAGCAGCGGTGGCGGGGGCTTGAAAGAGACCCAGTACTTC
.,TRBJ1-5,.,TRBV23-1,CASSWLQPQHF,TGCGCCAGCAGCTGGCTTCAGCCCCAGCATTTT
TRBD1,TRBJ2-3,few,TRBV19,CASSPPRGGLETDTQYF,TGTGCCAGTAGTCCCCCTAGAGGGGGCCTTGAGACAGATACGCAGTATTTT
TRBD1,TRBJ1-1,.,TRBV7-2,CASSPGGMNTEAFF,TGTGCCAGCAGCCCAGGGGGGATGAACACTGAAGCTTTCTTT
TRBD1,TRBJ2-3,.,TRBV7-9,CASSLPGQGSTDTQYF,TGTGCCAGCAGCCTACCTGGACAGGGTAGCACAGATACGCAGTATTTT
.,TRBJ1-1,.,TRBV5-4,CASSDTSTGGDTEAFF,TGTGCCAGCAGCGATACGTCGACAGGCGGTGACACTGAAGCTTTCTTT
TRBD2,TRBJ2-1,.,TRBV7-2,CASSSGGAGSYNEQFF,TGTGCCAGCAGCTCCGGGGGGGCCGGGTCCTACAATGAGCAGTTCTTC
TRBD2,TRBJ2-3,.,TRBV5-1,CASSLGSSGGTDTQYF,TGCGCCAGCAGCTTGGGGTCTAGCGGGGGGACAGATACGCAGTATTTT
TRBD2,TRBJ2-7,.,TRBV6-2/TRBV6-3,CASSFLAGAIYEQYF,TGTGCCAGCAGCTTTCTAGCGGGGGCAATCTACGAGCAGTACTTC
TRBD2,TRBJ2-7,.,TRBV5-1,CASSLQGGLAGAYEQYF,TGCGCCAGCAGCTTACAGGGTGGACTAGCGGGGGCCTACGAGCAGTACTTC
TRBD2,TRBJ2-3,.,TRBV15,CATSSESSGVSTDTQYF,TGTGCCACCAGCAGTGAGAGTAGCGGGGTTTCCACAGATACGCAGTATTTT
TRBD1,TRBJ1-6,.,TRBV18,CASSAFSGTAYNSPLHF,TGTGCCAGCTCAGCCTTTTCCGGGACAGCATATAATTCACCCCTCCACTTT
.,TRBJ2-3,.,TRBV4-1,CASSQERADTQYF,TGCGCCAGCAGCCAGGAACGGGCAGATACGCAGTATTTT
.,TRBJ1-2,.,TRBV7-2,CASSLARGEQGGGYTF,TGTGCCAGCAGCTTAGCGCGAGGAGAACAGGGTGGTGGCTACACCTTC
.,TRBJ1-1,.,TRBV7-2,CATGKGGYTEAFF,TGTGCCACCGGCAAAGGGGGATACACTGAAGCTTTCTTT
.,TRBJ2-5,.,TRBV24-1,CATSDRDRVVETQYF,TGTGCCACCAGTGACCGAGACAGAGTAGTGGAGACCCAGTACTTC
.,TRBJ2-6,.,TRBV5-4,CASTSRVEANVLTF,TGTGCCAGCACCTCCCGGGTGGAGGCCAACGTCCTGACTTTC